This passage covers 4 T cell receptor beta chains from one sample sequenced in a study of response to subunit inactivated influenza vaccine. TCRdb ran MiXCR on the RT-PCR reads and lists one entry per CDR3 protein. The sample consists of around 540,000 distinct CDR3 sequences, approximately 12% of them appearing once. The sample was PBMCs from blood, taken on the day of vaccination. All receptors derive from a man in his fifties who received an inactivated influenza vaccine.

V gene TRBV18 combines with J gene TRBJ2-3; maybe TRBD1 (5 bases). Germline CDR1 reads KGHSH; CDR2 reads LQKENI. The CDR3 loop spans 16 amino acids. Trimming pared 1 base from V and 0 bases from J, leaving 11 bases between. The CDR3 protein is CASSPQVQASTDTQYF. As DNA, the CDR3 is TGTGCCAGCTCACCACAGGTACAGGCCAGCACAGATACGCAGTATTTT. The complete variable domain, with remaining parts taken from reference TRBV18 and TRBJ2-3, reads NAGVMQNPRHLVRRRGQEARLRCSPMKGHSHVYWYRQLPEEGLKFMVYLQKENIIDESGMPKERFSAEFPKEGPSILRIQQVVRGDSAAYFCASSPQVQASTDTQYFGPGTRLTVL.

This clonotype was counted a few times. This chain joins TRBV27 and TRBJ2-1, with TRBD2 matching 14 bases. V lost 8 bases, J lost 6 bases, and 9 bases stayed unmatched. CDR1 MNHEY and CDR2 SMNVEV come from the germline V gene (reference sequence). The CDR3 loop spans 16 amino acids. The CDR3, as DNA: TGTGCCAGCCGGACTAGCGGGGGGAATCCCTCCAATGAGCAGTTCTTC. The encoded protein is CASRTSGGNPSNEQFF.

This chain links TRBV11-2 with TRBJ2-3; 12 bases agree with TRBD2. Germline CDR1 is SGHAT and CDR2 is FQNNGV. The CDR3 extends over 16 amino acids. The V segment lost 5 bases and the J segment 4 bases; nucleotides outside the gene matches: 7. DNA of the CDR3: TGTGCCAGCAGCCCTCTAGCGGGAGGGCGGGCAGATACGCAGTATTTT. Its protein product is CASSPLAGGRADTQYF.

CDR3 region: CSVEREGGTRGNEQFF. The CDR3 coding sequence is TGCAGCGTTGAAAGGGAGGGAGGGACACGGGGGAATGAGCAGTTCTTC. V usage is TRBV29-1 and J usage is TRBJ2-1, with TRBD2 as a possible D gene (7 bases). Trimming took 2 bases from V and 7 from J, leaving 21 bases between them. The germline CDR1 and CDR2 sequences are SQVTM and ANQGSEA. This CDR3 contains 16 residues.